This T cell receptor beta chain was profiled in a study of blood T cell repertoires in COVID-19. The germline V gene has CDR1 SEHNR and CDR2 FQNEAQ (reference sequence). Trimming removed 3 bases from V and 10 bases from J, with 10 bases in between. CDR3 size: 12 residues. Data came from immunoSEQ multiplex PCR; TCRdb stores just in-frame clones and leaves some out. The table has about 230,000 clones, 86% seen once. The origin of this receptor is a man aged 45 to 65 with COVID-19, enrolled during active disease. This chain connects TRBV7-9 to TRBJ2-1; D unclear. The sample comprised peripheral blood. CDR3 bases: TGTGCCAGCAGCTTTATCTCCAGGGAGCAGTTCTTC. This codes for CASSFISREQFF.